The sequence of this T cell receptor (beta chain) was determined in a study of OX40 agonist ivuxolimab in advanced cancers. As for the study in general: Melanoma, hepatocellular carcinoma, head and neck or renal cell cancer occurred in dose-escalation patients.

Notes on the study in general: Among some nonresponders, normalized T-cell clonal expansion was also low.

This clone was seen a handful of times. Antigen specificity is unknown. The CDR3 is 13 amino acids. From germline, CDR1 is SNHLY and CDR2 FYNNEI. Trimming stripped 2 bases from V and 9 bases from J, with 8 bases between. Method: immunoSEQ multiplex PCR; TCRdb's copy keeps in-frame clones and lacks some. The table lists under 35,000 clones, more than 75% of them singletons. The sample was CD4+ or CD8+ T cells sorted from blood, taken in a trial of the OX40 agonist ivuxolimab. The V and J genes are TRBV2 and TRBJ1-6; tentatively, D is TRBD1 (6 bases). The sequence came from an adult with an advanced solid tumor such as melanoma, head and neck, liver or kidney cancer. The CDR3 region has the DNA TGTGCCAGCAGTGAATCAGGGGTTTCACCCCTCCACTTT. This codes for CASSESGVSPLHF. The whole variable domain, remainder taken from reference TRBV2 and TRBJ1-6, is EPEVTQTPSHQVTQMGQEVILRCVPISNHLYFYWYRQILGQKVEFLVSFYNNEISEKSEIFDDQFSVERPDGSNFTLKIRSTKLEDSAMYFCASSESGVSPLHFGNGTRLTVT.